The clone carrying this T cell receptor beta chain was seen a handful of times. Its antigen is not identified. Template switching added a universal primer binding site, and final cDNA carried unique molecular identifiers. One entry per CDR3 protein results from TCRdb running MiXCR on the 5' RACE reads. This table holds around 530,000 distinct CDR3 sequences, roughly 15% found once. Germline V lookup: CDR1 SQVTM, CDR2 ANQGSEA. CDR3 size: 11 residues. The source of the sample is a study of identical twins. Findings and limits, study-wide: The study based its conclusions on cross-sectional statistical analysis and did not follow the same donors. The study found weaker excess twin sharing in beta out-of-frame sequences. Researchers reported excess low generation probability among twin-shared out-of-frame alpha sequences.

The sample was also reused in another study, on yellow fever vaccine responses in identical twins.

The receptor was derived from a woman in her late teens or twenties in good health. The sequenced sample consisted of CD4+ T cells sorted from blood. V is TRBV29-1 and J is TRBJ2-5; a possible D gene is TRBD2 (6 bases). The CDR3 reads CFGSRGETQYF. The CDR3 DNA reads TGCTTCGGGAGCCGAGGGGAGACCCAGTACTTC. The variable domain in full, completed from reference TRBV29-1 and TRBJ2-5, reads SAVISQKPSRDICQRGTSLTIQCQVDSQVTMMFWYRQQPGQSLTLIATANQGSEATYESGFVIDKFPISRPNLTFSTLTVSNMSPEDSSIYLCFGSRGETQYFGPGTRLLVL.